The present TCR beta chain was sequenced within a study of T cell responses to AZD1222 COVID-19 vaccine. Sequencing used immunoSEQ multiplex PCR; TCRdb keeps in-frame clones, though not all of them. The table records approximately 220,000 clones, 85% to 95% of them present only once. V dropped 6 bases and J dropped 6; count of bases not matched to a gene: 10. Germline lookup yields CDR1 MNHEY and CDR2 SVGAGI. CDR3 length equals 15 residues. The chain recombines TRBV6-5 with TRBJ2-3; 9 bases match TRBD1. This TCR was sampled from an adult in good health. This sample comprised peripheral blood, obtained on day 0 of MenACWY control vaccination. CDR3 coding DNA: TGTGCCAGCAGGATGACAGGGGGGGAAATCGATACGCAGTATTTT. It encodes CASRMTGGEIDTQYF.